This T cell receptor (beta chain) was observed in a study of blood T cell repertoires in COVID-19. In the original analysis: Amplification from reference gene primers served as the basis for estimated nucleated cell counts. Produced via immunoSEQ multiplex PCR; TCRdb's table is partial and in-frame only. That table is the source of V, J and clone size, and D and trimming were worked out from the DNA. The profile covers some 170,000 clones, with around 80% appearing a single time and over 12% taken by the ten largest. Trimming left V 2 bases short and J 4 bases short, with 11 bases between. CDR1 is SGHAT and CDR2 is FQNNGV in the germline V gene. The CDR3 spans 14 residues. Membership in each cohort depended on participant-reported clinical history.

Sequencing input: PBMCs or T cells enriched from blood (not recorded which). This receptor was taken from a man aged 45-65 years who had recovered from COVID-19. The gene calls are TRBV11-2 and TRBJ1-2; D possibly corresponds to TRBD1 (5 bases). CDR3 residues: CASSLTQGSYGYTF. The CDR3 DNA is TGTGCCAGCAGCTTAACTCAGGGCAGCTATGGCTACACCTTC.